One and the same sample provided the 20 T cell receptor beta chains below, sequenced in a study of tumor and adjacent non-tumor tissue in lung cancer. This sample's RNA came from whole unsorted tissue. TCRbeta libraries were built with three rounds of nested PCR, modified from ARM-PCR. From the multiplex PCR reads, TCRdb called clonotypes with MiXCR, one entry per CDR3 protein. The table has roughly 65,000 distinct CDR3 sequences, about 61% seen once. The sample consisted of lung tumor tissue. These receptors all come from a man aged 45 to 65 with non-small cell lung cancer.

This clonotype has ten or more counts. The chain recombines TRBV12-3 or TRBV12-4 with TRBJ2-2; D unresolved. This CDR3 is 14 amino acids long. Trimming removed 11 bases from V and 0 bases from J, with 13 bases in between. The CDR3 nucleotides are TGTGCCTTTAGGACGTCTGCGAACACCGGGGAGCTGTTTTTT. This codes for CAFRTSANTGELFF.

About this clonotype: This may stem from a read error, because a much larger clone lies one nucleotide away. V usage is TRBV28 and J usage is TRBJ1-1; D is unresolved. The CDR3 is 12 residues long. Germline values: CDR1 MDHEN, CDR2 SYDVKM. V gave up 7 bases and J gave up 3 bases, with 9 bases separating them. The chain's CDR3 is CASNMIDTEAFF. The CDR3 DNA reads as TGTGCCAGCAATATGATCGACACTGAAGCTTTCTTT. Looking up the rest from reference TRBV28 and TRBJ1-1 gives the full variable domain: DVKVTQSSRYLVKRTGEKVFLECVQDMDHENMFWYRQDPGLGLRLIYFSYDVKMKEKGDIPEGYSVSREKKERFSLILESASTNQTSMYLCASNMIDTEAFFGQGTRLTVV.

The genes are TRBV7-9 and TRBJ1-2; no clear D. Trimming took off 5 bases at V and 7 bases at J, with 11 bases between the two ends. Germline CDR1 is SEHNR and CDR2 is FQNEAQ (reference sequence). This CDR3 is built from 12 residues. The CDR3: CASSPEPCGYTF. The CDR3 DNA reads as TGTGCCAGCAGCCCCGAGCCCTGTGGCTACACCTTC.

This clonotype came up many times. In DNA form, the CDR3 reads TGTGCCAGCAGGCAGGGATTATATGGCTACACCTTC. Its translation: CASRQGLYGYTF. The chain carries TRBV6-5 and TRBJ1-2; D possibly corresponds to TRBD1 (5 bases). CDR1 is MNHEY and CDR2 is SVGAGI in the germline V gene. V was trimmed by 6 bases and J by 5 bases, leaving 10 bases between them. The CDR3 covers 12 residues.

This rearrangement joins TRBV7-2 to TRBJ2-3; D unresolved. Germline loops: CDR1 SGHTA, CDR2 FQGNSA. V gave up 0 bases and J gave up 1 base, with 2 bases separating them. This CDR3 is built from 13 residues. CDR3 nucleotides: TGTGCCAGCAGCTTAGCCCGCACAGATACGCAGTATTTT. Amino acid sequence: CASSLARTDTQYF.

In this sample, this clonotype turned up many times. The DNA of the CDR3 is TGCAGTGCTAGTAGGCAGCATTCACCCCTCCACTTT. It encodes CSASRQHSPLHF. This chain links TRBV20-1 with TRBJ1-6; D unresolved. This CDR3 has 12 amino acids. Germline-derived CDR1 and CDR2 are DFQATT and SNEGSKA (reference sequence). Trimming left V 3 bases short and J 8 bases short, with 8 bases between.

Remarks on this clonotype: This may arise from a read error, as a much more abundant clone is one base away. This chain links TRBV5-6 with TRBJ2-4, with D unresolved. The germline V gene has CDR1 SGHDT and CDR2 YYEEEE. The length of the CDR3 is 15 residues. The CDR3 protein is CVSSFGWVPKNIQYF. The CDR3 region has the DNA TGTGTCAGCAGCTTTGGTTGGGTTCCCAAAAACATTCAGTACTTC.

A note on this clonotype: An end of the junction differs from the germline gene, which may be a read error. This sequence joins TRBV4-1 and TRBJ2-1, with TRBD1 matching 8 bases. The CDR3 loop spans 17 amino acids. Germline-derived CDR1 and CDR2 are MGHRA and YSYEKL. CDR3 nucleotides: TGCGCCAGCAGCCCCTCGTCGGGACAGGCAAGCTACTATGAGCAGTTCTTC. Protein: CASSPSSGQASYYEQFF.

Points on this clonotype: The junction does not match germline at one end; this may be a read error. The chain recombines TRBV28 with TRBJ2-1; 10 bases fit TRBD2. Germline V gene sequence: CDR1 MDHEN, CDR2 SYDVKM. The CDR3 spans 16 residues. CDR3 in DNA: TGTACCAGCAGTTTATTAGCTAGCGGGAGTCTGAATGAGCGGTTCTTC. Translated: CTSSLLASGSLNERFF.

Concerning this clonotype: A junction boundary mismatches the germline segment, possibly from a read error. The chain has TRBV11-2 and TRBJ2-1; D gene uncertain. CDR3 length: 16 residues. Germline V gives CDR1 SGHAT, CDR2 FQNNGV. DNA of the CDR3: TGTGCCAGCAACTTAGTCAGCCGGATTAGTGGGGTTGAGCAGTTCTTC. Protein: CASNLVSRISGVEQFF.

This chain joins TRBV25-1 and TRBJ1-1, with D perhaps matching TRBD1 (5 bases). The germline V gene encodes CDR1 MGHDK and CDR2 SYGVNS. V was shortened by 3 bases and J by 3 bases, with 14 bases between the two germline ends. This CDR3 contains 15 residues. CDR3 bases: TGTGCCAGCAGTGACTTAGTAGGAGGGGACACTGAAGCTTTCTTT. It specifies CASSDLVGGDTEAFF.

In the case of this clonotype: No conserved phenylalanine or tryptophan is present at the end of the CDR3, so a read error is the likely explanation. This chain uses TRBV11-2 with TRBJ2-7; D is perhaps TRBD1 or TRBD2 (5 bases each). Germline CDR1 SGHAT, CDR2 FQNNGV. The V end lost 4 bases, the J end lost 7 bases, and 23 bases lay between the germline ends. The CDR3 has 16 residues. The DNA of the CDR3 is TGTGCCAGCAGCTCTGTCCGGGGACGGGCCCCTTGGGAGCAGTACTCC. Encoded protein: CASSSVRGRAPWEQYS.

With regard to this clonotype: A much larger clone lies a single base off, so this may be a read error. The CDR3 sequence: CASSDELAGSYEQYF. The CDR3 DNA reads as TGTGCCAGCAGTGACGAACTAGCCGGTTCCTACGAGCAGTACTTC. This chain connects TRBV6-1 to TRBJ2-7; D may be TRBD2 (6 bases). The length of the CDR3 is 15 residues. Germline CDR1 is MNHNS and CDR2 is SASEGT. The germline V and J ends were trimmed by 3 bases and 1 base, with 13 bases remaining between them.

Note on this clonotype: A single base separates this from a much larger clone, so it may be a read error. This rearrangement joins TRBV6-1 to TRBJ2-5, with TRBD2 matching 8 bases. Germline V CDR1 and CDR2: MNHNS, SASEGT. The CDR3 loop spans 14 amino acids. V lost 6 bases, J lost 5 bases, and 8 bases stayed unmatched. The CDR3 spells CASRAGLAHETQYF. The CDR3 coding sequence is TGTGCCAGCAGGGCAGGACTAGCCCATGAGACCCAGTACTTC.

The chain links TRBV6-5 to TRBJ1-1, with 11 bases fitting TRBD1. Trimming at V came to 5 bases and at J to 10 bases, leaving 6 bases not matched to a gene. The CDR3 has 13 amino acids. CDR1 MNHEY and CDR2 SVGAGI come from the germline V gene. The CDR3 here is CASSTGQGALAFF. Here the CDR3 DNA reads TGTGCCAGCAGTACTGGACAGGGGGCCCTAGCTTTCTTT.

The rearrangement uses TRBV24-1 and TRBJ2-5; D might be TRBD1 (7 bases). V gave up 7 bases and J gave up 2 bases, with 19 bases separating them. The V gene's germline CDR1 is KGHDR and CDR2 SFDVKD. The CDR3 consists of 16 residues. The CDR3 coding sequence is TGTGCCACCAGCCTGGGACAGCGGGTAGGGCAAGAGACCCAGTACTTC. Translated: CATSLGQRVGQETQYF.

In this sample, this clonotype turned up once. One junction end does not reproduce the germline sequence, and a read error may be involved. This rearrangement joins TRBV5-1 to TRBJ2-3; 11 bases fit TRBD2. CDR3 length: 16 amino acids. From germline, CDR1 is SGHRS and CDR2 YFSETQ. Here the CDR3 DNA reads TGCACCAGCAGGCCCGGGACTAGCGGATTAGCAGATACGCAGTATTTT. Its protein is CTSRPGTSGLADTQYF.

V gene TRBV24-1 combines with J gene TRBJ1-2; perhaps TRBD1 as D (6 bases). CDR1 is KGHDR, CDR2 SFDVKD, per germline. V lost 5 bases to trimming and J lost 7 bases, with 10 bases between them. The CDR3 is made up of 12 amino acids. The CDR3 spells CATSGEQGGYTF. The CDR3 bases are TGTGCCACCAGTGGCGAACAGGGTGGCTACACCTTC.

On this clonotype: This may be a read error, as it is one base from a much larger clone. No conserved phenylalanine or tryptophan is present at the end of the CDR3, so a read error is the likely explanation. J is TRBJ2-3 and V is TRBV6-1; either TRBD1 or TRBD2 may supply D (5 bases each). This CDR3 is built from 13 residues. CDR1 is MNHNS and CDR2 is SASEGT in the germline V gene. V was clipped by 6 bases and J by 4 bases, with 11 bases between them. In DNA, the CDR3 is TGTGCCAGCAGAAGGCAGGGAGCAGATACGCAGTATATT. Translation gives CASRRQGADTQYI.

About this clonotype itself: One end of the junction fails to match germline, which may point to a read error. The chain's CDR3 is CANSGQDSPMNQPQHF. The CDR3 DNA sequence: TGTGCCAACAGTGGTCAGGACAGTCCTATGAATCAGCCCCAGCATTTT. The J gene is TRBJ1-5, the V gene TRBV2; tentative D call: TRBD1 (6 bases). The CDR3 consists of 16 residues. CDR1 SNHLY and CDR2 FYNNEI come from the germline V gene.